The rows below give T cell receptor beta chains drawn from one sample of a study of radiation and T cells in renal cell carcinoma. Some clones are missing from TCRdb's copy, which holds only in-frame ones; the method was immunoSEQ multiplex PCR. The top ten clones hold over 10% of a sample with roughly 150,000 clones, approximately 86% of them seen once. The material sequenced was blood, taken from a patient whose treatment included radiotherapy and nephrectomy. These receptor sequences come from a woman aged 45-60 years with renal cell carcinoma. Both conserved end residues are part of each CDR3. The D gene is left open where the match is weak. Only some rows state a clone size, as once, few, many or a class for expanded clones.

J: TRBJ1-1
V: TRBV9
size: .
D: .
DNA: TGTGCCAGCAGCTTAGGGGACCCGAACACTGAAGCTTTCTTT
CDR3: CASSLGDPNTEAFF

J: TRBJ1-4
V: TRBV7-8
size: .
D: .
DNA: TGTGCCAGCAGCTTAGGACGGCGGGGCAATGAAAAACTGTTTTTT
CDR3: CASSLGRRGNEKLFF

J: TRBJ2-3
V: TRBV7-8
size: .
D: .
DNA: TGTGCCAGCAGTGCTAGGTCGGGGGAGGCATTGGGTCGTGGGCAGTATTTT
CDR3: CASSARSGEALGRGQYF

J: TRBJ1-5
V: TRBV18
size: .
D: .
DNA: TGTGCCAGCTCACCCCCAGGGACCCGGTATCAGCCCCAGCATTTT
CDR3: CASSPPGTRYQPQHF

J: TRBJ1-3
V: TRBV4-1
size: .
D: .
DNA: TGCGCCAGCAGCCAAGTTGACTTGGGGATATTTGGAAACACCATATATTTT
CDR3: CASSQVDLGIFGNTIYF

J: TRBJ1-2
V: TRBV9
size: .
D: .
DNA: TGTGCCAGCAGCGGGGTCTTCCTCGGCTATGGCTACACCTTC
CDR3: CASSGVFLGYGYTF

J: TRBJ1-6
V: TRBV6-6
size: .
D: .
DNA: TGTGCCAGCAGTTCCCGGGCCTCCAATAATTCACCCCTCCACTTT
CDR3: CASSSRASNNSPLHF

J: TRBJ2-5
V: TRBV7-9
size: .
D: TRBD1
DNA: TGTGCCAGCAGCTTAACTGGACAGGGGGAAGAGACCCAGTACTTC
CDR3: CASSLTGQGEETQYF

J: TRBJ1-1
V: TRBV18
size: .
D: .
DNA: TGTGCCAGCTCACCAGGACAGAACACTGAAGCTTTCTTT
CDR3: CASSPGQNTEAFF

J: TRBJ1-1
V: TRBV5-1
size: .
D: TRBD1
DNA: TGCGCCAGCAGCGCCGGGACAGGGGGAATCGGTGCTTTCTTT
CDR3: CASSAGTGGIGAFF

J: TRBJ1-1
V: TRBV6-1
size: once
D: .
DNA: TGTGCCAGCAGTGAGAGTCTTTGGACTGAAGCTTTCTTT
CDR3: CASSESLWTEAFF

J: TRBJ2-5
V: TRBV18
size: .
D: .
DNA: TGTGCCAGCTCAACCGGGATGGGGAAAGAGACCCAGTACTTC
CDR3: CASSTGMGKETQYF

J: TRBJ2-2
V: TRBV29-1
size: .
D: .
DNA: TGCAGCGGTCTAAGAGGGACGAACACCGGGGAGCTGTTTTTT
CDR3: CSGLRGTNTGELFF

J: TRBJ2-2
V: TRBV9
size: .
D: TRBD2
DNA: TGTGCCAGCAGCGTGGATAGCGGGATTTACGGGGAGCTGTTTTTT
CDR3: CASSVDSGIYGELFF

J: TRBJ2-7
V: TRBV6-6
size: .
D: TRBD1
DNA: TGTGCCAGCAACACAGGGGCCCTAGCCTACGAGCAGTACTTC
CDR3: CASNTGALAYEQYF

J: TRBJ1-1
V: TRBV5-1
size: .
D: .
DNA: TGCGCCAGCAGCTTGGCGGCAGTCAACACTGAAGCTTTCTTT
CDR3: CASSLAAVNTEAFF

J: TRBJ1-4
V: TRBV7-6
size: .
D: .
DNA: TGTGCCAGCAGCAACCGACAGCAAGGGAATGAAAAACTGTTTTTT
CDR3: CASSNRQQGNEKLFF

J: TRBJ2-5
V: TRBV20-1
size: .
D: .
DNA: TGCAGCGCCTATCCAATAGAGACCCAGTACTTC
CDR3: CSAYPIETQYF

J: TRBJ2-5
V: TRBV5-1
size: .
D: .
DNA: TGCGCCAGCAGCTTGGTGGCGACTAGGGAAGAGACCCAGTACTTC
CDR3: CASSLVATREETQYF

J: TRBJ1-5
V: TRBV7-2
size: .
D: .
DNA: TGTGCCAGCAGCTTAAACGGCGGTGATCAGCCCCAGCATTTT
CDR3: CASSLNGGDQPQHF

J: TRBJ2-1
V: TRBV30
size: .
D: .
DNA: TGTGCCTGCCGAAGGATGGGGGGCGGGTACAATGAGCAGTTCTTC
CDR3: CACRRMGGGYNEQFF

J: TRBJ1-1
V: TRBV15
size: .
D: .
DNA: TGTGCCACCAGGTTAGCGTCCTACAGGGCGATTCCCACTGAAGCTTTCTTT
CDR3: CATRLASYRAIPTEAFF

J: TRBJ2-4
V: TRBV6-1
size: .
D: TRBD1
DNA: TGTGCCAGCTGGGACAGGGGGTTCGGCAAAAACATTCAGTACTTC
CDR3: CASWDRGFGKNIQYF

J: TRBJ2-3
V: TRBV5-1
size: .
D: .
DNA: TGCGCCAGCAGCCCGCGGGACTTGCCGACAGATACGCAGTATTTT
CDR3: CASSPRDLPTDTQYF

J: TRBJ2-3
V: TRBV6-5
size: .
D: .
DNA: TGTGCCAGCAGATGGGCCACAGGCGATACGCAGTATTTT
CDR3: CASRWATGDTQYF

J: TRBJ2-3
V: TRBV6-1
size: .
D: TRBD2
DNA: TGTGCCAGCAGGGAACTAGCGGGGGGATCCACAGATACGCAGTATTTT
CDR3: CASRELAGGSTDTQYF

J: TRBJ2-1
V: TRBV7-9
size: .
D: TRBD2
DNA: TGTGCCAGCATCAGGACTAGCGGCTCCTACAATGAGCAGTTCTTC
CDR3: CASIRTSGSYNEQFF

J: TRBJ1-1
V: TRBV19
size: .
D: .
DNA: TGTGCCAGTAGTGAAAGGACTGAGAACACTGAAGCTTTCTTT
CDR3: CASSERTENTEAFF

J: TRBJ2-1
V: TRBV11-3
size: .
D: TRBD2
DNA: TGTGCCAGCAGCCCTGGTAGTAGCGGGGGCACCTACAATGAGCAGTTCTTC
CDR3: CASSPGSSGGTYNEQFF

J: TRBJ2-7
V: TRBV9
size: .
D: .
DNA: TGTGCCAGCAGTGCAACAGGGACCTCCTACGAGCAGTACTTC
CDR3: CASSATGTSYEQYF

J: TRBJ2-5
V: TRBV2
size: once
D: .
DNA: TGTGCCAGCAGTGAAGGCTGGGGGGAAATCCAAGAGACCCAGTACTTC
CDR3: CASSEGWGEIQETQYF

J: TRBJ1-1
V: TRBV10-3
size: .
D: .
DNA: TGTGCCATCTCGAATATGGTTGCCCAGACGGTGGGGAACACTGAAGCTTTCTTT
CDR3: CAISNMVAQTVGNTEAFF

J: TRBJ2-3
V: TRBV4-2
size: .
D: TRBD2
DNA: TGTGCCAGCAGCCAACTGACTAGCGGGGGAGATACGCAGTATTTT
CDR3: CASSQLTSGGDTQYF

J: TRBJ2-7
V: TRBV7-6
size: .
D: .
DNA: TGTGCCAGCCCCGGCCGTGGAGGCGAGCAGTACTTC
CDR3: CASPGRGGEQYF

J: TRBJ1-2
V: TRBV5-6
size: .
D: TRBD1
DNA: TGTGCCAGCAGCCCACAGGGGAAGGCTTATGGCTACACCTTC
CDR3: CASSPQGKAYGYTF

J: TRBJ1-6
V: TRBV2
size: .
D: .
DNA: TGTGCCAGCAGAGGGGTGGAGACCTATAATTCACCCCTCCACTTT
CDR3: CASRGVETYNSPLHF

J: TRBJ1-4
V: TRBV6-1
size: .
D: .
DNA: TGTGCCAGCAGTGAAGGGACGGGACGGATTAATGAAAAACTGTTTTTT
CDR3: CASSEGTGRINEKLFF

J: TRBJ2-3
V: TRBV14
size: few
D: .
DNA: TGTGCCAGCAGCCAATATACAGATACGCAGTATTTT
CDR3: CASSQYTDTQYF

J: TRBJ2-2
V: TRBV7-6
size: .
D: .
DNA: TGTGCCAGCAGCTTAGCGTCCGGGGTCACCGGGGAGCTGTTTTTT
CDR3: CASSLASGVTGELFF

J: TRBJ1-3
V: TRBV5-4
size: .
D: TRBD1
DNA: TGTGCCAGCAGTTTGGGACAGGGCTCAGAGGGCACCATATATTTT
CDR3: CASSLGQGSEGTIYF

J: TRBJ1-4
V: TRBV19
size: .
D: TRBD1
DNA: TGTGCCAGTAGTAGGGGACAGGGCCCCCAGAGGAAACTGTTTTTT
CDR3: CASSRGQGPQRKLFF

J: TRBJ1-1
V: TRBV6-5
size: .
D: TRBD1
DNA: TGTGCCAGCAGTGACGGACAGGTGAACACTGAAGCTTTCTTT
CDR3: CASSDGQVNTEAFF

J: TRBJ2-5
V: TRBV7-6
size: .
D: TRBD1
DNA: TGTGCCAGCAGCTTAACACCGGGACAGGGTCGGGAGACCCAGTACTTC
CDR3: CASSLTPGQGRETQYF

J: TRBJ2-5
V: TRBV19
size: .
D: TRBD1
DNA: TGTGCCAGTAGTGGACAGGAAGAGACCCAGTACTTC
CDR3: CASSGQEETQYF

J: TRBJ2-1
V: TRBV4-3
size: .
D: .
DNA: TGCGCCAGCAGCCAAGATGGGGGGAGCTCCTACAATGAGCAGTTCTTC
CDR3: CASSQDGGSSYNEQFF

J: TRBJ2-1
V: TRBV9
size: .
D: .
DNA: TGTGCCAGCAGCTTACAGGTCTCCTACAATGAGCAGTTCTTC
CDR3: CASSLQVSYNEQFF

J: TRBJ1-4
V: TRBV4-1
size: .
D: .
DNA: TGCGCCAGCAGCCAAGAAGGAGGCCTCGGGGAAAAACTGTTTTTT
CDR3: CASSQEGGLGEKLFF

J: TRBJ2-1
V: TRBV10-3
size: .
D: TRBD2
DNA: TGTGCCACCAGCGGGGGCCTTATCTCCTACAATGAGCAGTTCTTC
CDR3: CATSGGLISYNEQFF

J: TRBJ2-7
V: TRBV18
size: few
D: TRBD1
DNA: TGTGCCAGCTCACCACCGGGACAGTTTCGGGACGAGCAGTACTTC
CDR3: CASSPPGQFRDEQYF

J: TRBJ2-7
V: TRBV9
size: .
D: TRBD2
DNA: TGTGCCAGCAGCCCCGGACTAGTACCCGAGCAGTACTTC
CDR3: CASSPGLVPEQYF

J: TRBJ2-3
V: TRBV5-1
size: few
D: .
DNA: TGCGCCAGCAGCTTGGTAGGGGACAGCACAGATACGCAGTATTTT
CDR3: CASSLVGDSTDTQYF

J: TRBJ2-7
V: TRBV7-9
size: .
D: .
DNA: TGTGCCAGCGCCCAGGATGAGAGAGGGGGGTACTACGAGCAGTACTTC
CDR3: CASAQDERGGYYEQYF

J: TRBJ1-1
V: TRBV7-2
size: .
D: .
DNA: TGTGCCAGCAACCTGGACTATGGGAGCACTGAAGCTTTCTTT
CDR3: CASNLDYGSTEAFF

J: TRBJ2-2
V: TRBV19
size: .
D: .
DNA: TGTGCCAGTAGTATACTGATTCTAGGGCGGAACACCGGGGAGCTGTTTTTT
CDR3: CASSILILGRNTGELFF

J: TRBJ2-3
V: TRBV7-2
size: .
D: .
DNA: TGTGCCAGCAGCTTACAGTTCTCGGCAGCAGGCACAGATACGCAGTATTTT
CDR3: CASSLQFSAAGTDTQYF

J: TRBJ2-3
V: TRBV4-3
size: .
D: TRBD2
DNA: TGCGCCAGCAGCCTCGGACTAGGCCCCATGCAGTATTTT
CDR3: CASSLGLGPMQYF

J: TRBJ1-1
V: TRBV7-9
size: .
D: TRBD1
DNA: TGTGCCAGCAGCTTAGCGACAGGGGGCGGGACTGAAGCTTTCTTT
CDR3: CASSLATGGGTEAFF

J: TRBJ2-1
V: TRBV29-1
size: .
D: TRBD1
DNA: TGCAGCGTTCCGACAGGGGGTGAGCAGTTCTTC
CDR3: CSVPTGGEQFF

J: TRBJ1-1
V: TRBV7-2
size: few
D: .
DNA: TGTGCCAGCAGCTACCAGGGAGGGGGGAACACTGAAGCTTTCTTT
CDR3: CASSYQGGGNTEAFF

J: TRBJ2-1
V: TRBV6-5
size: .
D: .
DNA: TGTGCCAGCAGTTACTTACAGGGGGGGAATGAGCAGTTCTTC
CDR3: CASSYLQGGNEQFF